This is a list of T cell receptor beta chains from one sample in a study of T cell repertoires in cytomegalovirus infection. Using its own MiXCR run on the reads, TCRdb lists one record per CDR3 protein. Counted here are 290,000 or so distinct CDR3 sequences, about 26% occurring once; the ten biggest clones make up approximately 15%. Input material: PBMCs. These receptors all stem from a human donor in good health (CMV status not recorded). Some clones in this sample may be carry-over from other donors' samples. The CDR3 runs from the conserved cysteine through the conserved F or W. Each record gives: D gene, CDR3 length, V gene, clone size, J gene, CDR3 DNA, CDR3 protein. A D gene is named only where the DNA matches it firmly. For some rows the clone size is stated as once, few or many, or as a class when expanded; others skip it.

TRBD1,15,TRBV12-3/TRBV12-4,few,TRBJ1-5,TGTGCCAGCACCACAGGACAGGGAGTCAATCAGCCCCAGCATTTT,CASTTGQGVNQPQHF
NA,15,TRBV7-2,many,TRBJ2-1,TGTGCCAGCAGCTTGCAGGGGGGCGTTCTAGGTGAGCAGTTCTTC,CASSLQGGVLGEQFF
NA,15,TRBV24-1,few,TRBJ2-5,TGTGCCACCAGTGATTTGCGGGGGTACCAAGAGACCCAGTACTTC,CATSDLRGYQETQYF
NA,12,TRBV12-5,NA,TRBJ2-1,TGTGCTAGTCTTAGCGGCTACAATGAGCAGTTCTTC,CASLSGYNEQFF
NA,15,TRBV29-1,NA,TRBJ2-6,TGCAGCGTTTCTGGCAGGGAGGCTGGGGCCAACGTCCTGACTTTC,CSVSGREAGANVLTF
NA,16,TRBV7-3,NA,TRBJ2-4,TGTGCCAGCAGCTTCCCAGGGGCCGCAGCCAAAAACATTCAGTACTTC,CASSFPGAAAKNIQYF
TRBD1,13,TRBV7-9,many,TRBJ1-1,TGTGCCAGCAGCCGACAGGGGATGGTTGAAGCTTTCTTT,CASSRQGMVEAFF
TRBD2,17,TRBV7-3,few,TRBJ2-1,TGTGCCAGCAGCCCTTCTCGGGGACTAGCGGGGGAGTATGAGCAGTTCTTC,CASSPSRGLAGEYEQFF
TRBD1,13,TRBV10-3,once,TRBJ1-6,TGTGCCGCCGGGAGGGGGCCGGATTCACCCCTCCACTTT,CAAGRGPDSPLHF
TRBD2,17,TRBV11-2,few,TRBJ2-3,TGTGCCAGCAGCTTAGGTCTAGCGGGGGCATACACAGATACGCAGTATTTT,CASSLGLAGAYTDTQYF
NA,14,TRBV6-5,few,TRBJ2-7,TGTGCCAGCAGTGGGTCCAGGAAGGTCTCCGAGCAGTACTTC,CASSGSRKVSEQYF
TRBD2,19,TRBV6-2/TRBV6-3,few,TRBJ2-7,TGTGCCAGCAGTGGACGACTAGCGGGAGGGTACGCGAGCTCCTACGAGCAGTACTTC,CASSGRLAGGYASSYEQYF
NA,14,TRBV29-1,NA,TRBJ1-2,TGCAGCGTTACAGGGTCGGAAGCTAACTATGGCTACACCTTC,CSVTGSEANYGYTF
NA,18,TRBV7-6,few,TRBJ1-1,TGTGCCAGCAGCTTAGCCTTGGCGGGTCCCCGGATGAACACTGAAGCTTTCTTT,CASSLALAGPRMNTEAFF
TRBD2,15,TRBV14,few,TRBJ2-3,TGTGCCAGCAGCCAACAAGCGGGAGTCACAGATACGCAGTATTTT,CASSQQAGVTDTQYF
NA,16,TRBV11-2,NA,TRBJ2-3,TGTGCCAGCAGCTTTTTGGCAGGGGCCTCTACAGATACGCAGTATTTT,CASSFLAGASTDTQYF
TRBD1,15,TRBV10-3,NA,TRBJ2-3,TGTGCCATCAGTAGACAGGGGGAAGGAGGAGATACGCAGTATTTT,CAISRQGEGGDTQYF
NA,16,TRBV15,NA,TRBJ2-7,TGTGCCACCAGCAGTCCAGCCGGGACTCAGTCCTACGAGCAGTACTTC,CATSSPAGTQSYEQYF
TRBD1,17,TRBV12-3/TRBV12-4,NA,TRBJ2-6,TGTGCCAGCAGACAGGCGGGACAGGGGACTGGGGCCAACGTCCTGACTTTC,CASRQAGQGTGANVLTF
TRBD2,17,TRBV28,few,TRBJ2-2,TGTGCCAGCAGGGGCGAGTCCGGCCTAGCGGGAGCCGGGGAGCTGTTTTTT,CASRGESGLAGAGELFF
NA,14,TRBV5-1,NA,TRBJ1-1,TGCGCCAGCAACCGACAGGCCCCGAACACTGAAGCTTTCTTT,CASNRQAPNTEAFF
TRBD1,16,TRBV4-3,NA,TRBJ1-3,TGCGCCAGCAGCCAAGATCCGACAGGGGCTGGAAACACCATATATTTT,CASSQDPTGAGNTIYF
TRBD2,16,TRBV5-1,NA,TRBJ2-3,TGCGCCAGCAGCCGACTAGCGGGAGATGATGCAGATACGCAGTATTTT,CASSRLAGDDADTQYF
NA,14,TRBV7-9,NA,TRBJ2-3,TGTGCCAGCAGCTTAGGGCTGTCGTCGGATACGCAGTATTTT,CASSLGLSSDTQYF
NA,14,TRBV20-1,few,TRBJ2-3,TGCAGTGCTAGAGATGGGCTTTCAGGGGATACGCAGTATTTT,CSARDGLSGDTQYF
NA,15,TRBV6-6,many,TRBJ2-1,TGTGCCAGCAGAACCGGACTTTCCCTCTACAATGAGCAGTTCTTC,CASRTGLSLYNEQFF
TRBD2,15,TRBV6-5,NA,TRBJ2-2,TGTGCCAGCAGGGCGGGACTAGAGAACACCGGGGAGCTGTTTTTT,CASRAGLENTGELFF
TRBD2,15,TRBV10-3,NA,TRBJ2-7,TGTGCCTCAATCGCTACTAGCGGGAGACAGGACGAGCAGTACTTC,CASIATSGRQDEQYF
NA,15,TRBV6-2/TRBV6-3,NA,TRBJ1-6,TGTGCCAGCAGTTTACAGCGGAGAACTAATTCACCCCTCCACTTT,CASSLQRRTNSPLHF
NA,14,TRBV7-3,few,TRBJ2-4,TGTGCCAGCAGCAAAACTTCGGATGGTGACATTCAGTACTTC,CASSKTSDGDIQYF